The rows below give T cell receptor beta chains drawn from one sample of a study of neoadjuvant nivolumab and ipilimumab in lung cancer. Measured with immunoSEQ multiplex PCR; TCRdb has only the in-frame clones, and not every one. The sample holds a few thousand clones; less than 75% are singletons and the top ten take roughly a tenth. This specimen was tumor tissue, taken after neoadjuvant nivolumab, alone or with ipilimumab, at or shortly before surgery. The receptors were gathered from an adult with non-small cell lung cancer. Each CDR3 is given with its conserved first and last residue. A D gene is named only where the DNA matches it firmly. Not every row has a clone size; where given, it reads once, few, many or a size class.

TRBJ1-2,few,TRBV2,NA,CATESAGGNYGYTF,TGTGCCACAGAATCAGCGGGAGGTAACTATGGCTACACCTTC
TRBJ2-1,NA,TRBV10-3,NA,CAISESARSGDEQFF,TGTGCCATCAGTGAGTCAGCAAGGTCGGGGGATGAGCAGTTCTTC
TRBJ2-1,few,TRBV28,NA,CASSLPRQGAVGVHNEQFF,TGTGCCAGCAGTTTACCTAGGCAGGGTGCTGTGGGGGTTCACAATGAGCAGTTCTTC
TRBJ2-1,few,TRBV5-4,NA,CASSLDSSAPNEQFF,TGTGCCAGCAGCTTGGATTCTAGTGCACCCAATGAGCAGTTCTTC
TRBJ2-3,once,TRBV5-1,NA,CASSPRLLPSSDTQYF,TGCGCCAGCAGCCCCCGACTTCTCCCCTCCTCAGATACGCAGTATTTT
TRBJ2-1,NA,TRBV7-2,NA,CASSLVGGLDEQFF,TGTGCCAGCAGCTTAGTCGGAGGGCTGGATGAGCAGTTCTTC
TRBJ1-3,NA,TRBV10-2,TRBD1,CASRGQGWDTIYF,TGCGCCAGCAGAGGACAGGGATGGGACACCATATATTTT
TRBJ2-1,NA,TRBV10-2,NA,CASVEYNEQFF,TGCGCCAGCGTGGAATACAATGAGCAGTTCTTC
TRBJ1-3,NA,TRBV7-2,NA,CASSPSLVHSGNTIYF,TGTGCCAGCAGCCCCAGTCTGGTACACTCTGGAAACACCATATATTTT
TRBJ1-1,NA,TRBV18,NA,CASCVTRNTEAFF,TGTGCCAGCTGCGTAACTCGGAACACTGAAGCTTTCTTT
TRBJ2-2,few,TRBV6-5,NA,CASSYSRDTGELFF,TGTGCCAGCAGTTACTCCAGGGACACCGGGGAGCTGTTTTTT
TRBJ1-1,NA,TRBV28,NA,CASSWDGMNTEAFF,TGTGCCAGCAGTTGGGACGGCATGAACACTGAAGCTTTCTTT
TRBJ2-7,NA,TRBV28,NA,CASSSADLSYYEQYF,TGTGCCAGCAGTTCAGCAGACCTTTCTTATTACGAGCAGTACTTC
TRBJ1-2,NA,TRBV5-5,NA,CASSSGGGYGYTF,TGTGCCAGCTCCTCGGGTGGGGGCTATGGCTACACCTTC
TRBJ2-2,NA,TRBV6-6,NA,CASKDGRAGELFF,TGTGCCAGCAAAGATGGCAGGGCCGGGGAGCTGTTTTTT
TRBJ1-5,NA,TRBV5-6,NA,CASSRSINQPQHF,TGTGCCAGCAGCCGAAGTATCAATCAGCCCCAGCATTTT
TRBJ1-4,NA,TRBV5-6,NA,CASSLGTINEKLFF,TGTGCCAGCAGCTTGGGGACAATAAATGAAAAACTGTTTTTT
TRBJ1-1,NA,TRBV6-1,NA,CASSLLDRAEAFF,TGTGCCAGCAGCCTCCTTGATAGGGCTGAAGCTTTCTTT
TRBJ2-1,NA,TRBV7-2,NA,CASSLGGGRQFF,TGTGCCAGCAGCTTAGGTGGGGGACGGCAGTTCTTC
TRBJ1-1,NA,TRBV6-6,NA,CASSYDTEAFF,TGTGCCAGCAGTTACGACACTGAAGCTTTCTTT
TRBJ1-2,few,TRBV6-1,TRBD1,CASSGETGGARGYTF,TGTGCCAGCAGTGGGGAAACAGGGGGCGCGAGGGGCTACACCTTC
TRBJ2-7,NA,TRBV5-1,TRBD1,CASSWTGSYEQYF,TGCGCCAGCAGCTGGACAGGGTCCTACGAGCAGTACTTC
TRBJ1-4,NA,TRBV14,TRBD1,CASSQDLSAGQGVEKLFF,TGTGCCAGCAGCCAAGATCTCAGTGCGGGACAGGGGGTAGAAAAACTGTTTTTT
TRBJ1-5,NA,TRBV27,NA,CASRLRYSNQPQHF,TGTGCCAGCAGGCTACGTTATAGCAATCAGCCCCAGCATTTT
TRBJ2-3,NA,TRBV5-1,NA,CASRLDSTQYF,TGCGCCAGCAGACTGGACAGTACGCAGTATTTT
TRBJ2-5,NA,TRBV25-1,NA,CASSEAPLETQYF,TGTGCCAGCAGTGAAGCCCCTTTGGAGACCCAGTACTTC
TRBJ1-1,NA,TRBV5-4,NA,CASSPEGNTEAFF,TGTGCCAGCAGTCCCGAGGGCAACACTGAAGCTTTCTTT
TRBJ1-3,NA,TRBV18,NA,CASSPDGGLAIYF,TGTGCCAGCTCACCGGACGGGGGTCTCGCCATATATTTT
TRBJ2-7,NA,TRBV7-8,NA,CASSFAGEVREQYF,TGTGCCAGCAGCTTTGCAGGGGAGGTTCGTGAGCAGTACTTC
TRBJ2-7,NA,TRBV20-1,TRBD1,CSAYRGPEQYF,TGCAGTGCTTACAGGGGTCCCGAGCAGTACTTC
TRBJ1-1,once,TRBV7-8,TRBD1,CASSLAPGQGSNTEAFF,TGTGCCAGCAGCTTAGCGCCCGGACAGGGCTCGAACACTGAAGCTTTCTTT
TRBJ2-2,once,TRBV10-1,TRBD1,CASSDLTGTGELFF,TGCGCCAGCAGTGACCTGACAGGGACCGGGGAGCTGTTTTTT
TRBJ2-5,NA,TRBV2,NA,CASSTEGGHQETQYF,TGTGCCAGCAGTACGGAGGGTGGGCACCAAGAGACCCAGTACTTC
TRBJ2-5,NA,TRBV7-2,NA,CASSLVETQYF,TGTGCCAGCAGCTTAGTTGAGACCCAGTACTTC
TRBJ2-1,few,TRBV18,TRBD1,CASSPPESGGKDEQFF,TGTGCCAGCTCACCACCGGAGTCAGGGGGCAAAGATGAGCAGTTCTTC
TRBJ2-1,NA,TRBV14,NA,CASSQIWRGLNNEQFF,TGTGCCAGCAGCCAGATTTGGCGGGGACTCAACAATGAGCAGTTCTTC
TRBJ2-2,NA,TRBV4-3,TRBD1,CASSLRTGNTGELFF,TGCGCCAGCAGCCTCCGGACAGGGAACACCGGGGAGCTGTTTTTT
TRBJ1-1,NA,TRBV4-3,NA,CASSQDLQGLEAFF,TGCGCCAGCAGCCAAGATCTCCAGGGGCTTGAAGCTTTCTTT
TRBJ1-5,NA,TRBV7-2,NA,CASSQYQGNQPQHF,TGTGCCAGCAGCCAATACCAGGGAAATCAGCCCCAGCATTTT
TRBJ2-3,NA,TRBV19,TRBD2,CASSIAGGPPGTDTQYF,TGTGCCAGTAGTATAGCGGGGGGGCCCCCGGGCACAGATACGCAGTATTTT
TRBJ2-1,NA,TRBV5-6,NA,CASSPNRVSYNEQFF,TGTGCCAGCAGCCCCAACAGGGTTTCGTACAATGAGCAGTTCTTC
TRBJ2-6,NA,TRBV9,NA,CASSVDFRAPGANVLTF,TGTGCCAGCAGCGTAGACTTTAGGGCCCCTGGGGCCAACGTCCTGACTTTC
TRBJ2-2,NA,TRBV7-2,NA,CASSRGLATGELFF,TGTGCCAGCAGCCGAGGGTTGGCCACCGGGGAGCTGTTTTTT
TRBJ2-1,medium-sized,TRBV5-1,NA,CASSLGDYNEQFF,TGCGCCAGCAGCTTGGGGGACTACAATGAGCAGTTCTTC
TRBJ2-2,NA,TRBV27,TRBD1,CASSRDRGTGELFF,TGTGCCAGCAGTCGGGACAGGGGGACCGGGGAGCTGTTTTTT
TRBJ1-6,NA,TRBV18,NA,CASSPLSQKAYNSPLHF,TGTGCCAGCTCACCACTCTCACAAAAGGCCTATAATTCACCCCTCCACTTT
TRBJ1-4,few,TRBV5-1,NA,CASSLDTPVEKLFF,TGCGCCAGCAGCTTGGACACTCCGGTGGAAAAACTGTTTTTT